This passage covers 23 T cell receptor beta chains from one sample sequenced in a study of neoadjuvant anti-PD-1 for oral cavity cancer. Sequencing was performed with immunoSEQ multiplex PCR; in TCRdb, only in-frame clones are kept and a portion is missing. The sample includes tens of thousands of clones, around four fifths of them seen just once. The sample in question was PBMCs, obtained before nivolumab (anti-PD-1) treatment. Receptors originate from a person between 40 and 85 years old with oral cavity squamous cell carcinoma.

The chain employs TRBV4-1 and TRBJ1-1; D gene ambiguous. V was pared by 2 bases and J by 4 bases, with 11 bases between. The CDR3 runs 14 residues. Germline assignment: CDR1 MGHRA and CDR2 YSYEKL. The CDR3 DNA reads TGCGCCAGCAGCCAACCGAAACGGGGCACTGAAGCTTTCTTT. Translation: CASSQPKRGTEAFF.

The chain links TRBV30 to TRBJ2-2; D is unresolved. This CDR3 is built from 16 residues. V was cut by 2 bases and J by 7 bases, with 20 bases left in between. Germline loops: CDR1 GTSNPN, CDR2 SVGIG (reference sequence). In DNA, the CDR3 is TGTGCCTGGAGTCACCGATTCAAGAGGTCCGGCGGGGAGCTGTTTTTT. Amino acid sequence: CAWSHRFKRSGGELFF.

The chain is built from TRBV11-3 and TRBJ2-1; a possible D gene is TRBD2 (6 bases). Germline CDR1 and CDR2: SGHNT and YENEEA. The CDR3 covers 17 residues. Between the trimmed V and J ends, which lost 0 bases and 7 bases, there was a span of 19 bases. The CDR3 nucleotides are TGTGCCAGCAGCTTAGATTTGAGGCGGGATTTAGAGAATGAGCAGTTCTTC. It codes for CASSLDLRRDLENEQFF.

V usage is TRBV2 and J usage is TRBJ1-4; possibly TRBD1 for D (6 bases). Trimming removed 5 bases at V and 3 bases at J, with 13 bases between. Germline CDR1 is SNHLY and CDR2 is FYNNEI. This CDR3 has 15 amino acids. CDR3 region: CASSYTGSANEKLFF. The CDR3 bases are TGTGCCAGCAGTTATACAGGGTCCGCTAATGAAAAACTGTTTTTT.

The rearrangement links TRBV7-3 to TRBJ2-1; 7 bases are a match to TRBD1. Germline V lookup: CDR1 SGHTA, CDR2 FQGTGA. The CDR3 is made up of 13 amino acids. Trimming cost V 5 bases and J 15 bases; bases outside gene matches: 13. The CDR3 is CASSADRALLRFF. For the CDR3, the DNA is TGTGCCAGCAGCGCAGACAGGGCCCTTCTCCGGTTCTTC.

The DNA for the CDR3 is TGCGCCAGCACCAGCCGCAGTCCCTCCTACGAGCAGTACTTC. It translates to CASTSRSPSYEQYF. This chain joins TRBV5-1 and TRBJ2-7; D ambiguous. The CDR3 has 14 residues. CDR1 is SGHRS and CDR2 is YFSETQ in the germline V gene. The ends were cut back, 6 bases at V and 0 bases at J, with 13 bases in the middle.

The rearrangement links TRBV7-3 to TRBJ2-3; D perhaps matches TRBD2 (6 bases). Between the trimmed V and J ends, which lost 5 bases and 10 bases, there was a span of 16 bases. Germline-derived CDR1 and CDR2 are SGHTA and FQGTGA. This CDR3 has 13 amino acids. This CDR3 is CASSSRDWESQYF. The CDR3 DNA follows: TGTGCCAGCAGCAGCCGGGACTGGGAATCGCAGTATTTT. Full variable domain (remainder filled in from reference TRBV7-3 and TRBJ2-3): GAGVSQTPSNKVTEKGKYVELRCDPISGHTALYWYRQSLGQGPEFLIYFQGTGAADDSGLPNDRFFAVRPEGSVSTLKIQRTERGDSAVYLCASSSRDWESQYFGPGTRLTVL.

This clone was seen a handful of times. The rearrangement joins TRBV10-1 to TRBJ1-2; D unresolved. The CDR3 runs to 13 residues. Looked up from germline, CDR1 is WNHNN and CDR2 is SYGVQD (reference sequence). The ends were cut back, 0 bases at V and 7 bases at J, with 9 bases in the middle. This CDR3 reads CASSESGQRGYTF. In DNA, the CDR3 is TGCGCCAGCAGTGAGTCGGGCCAGCGTGGCTACACCTTC.

The chain joins TRBV5-1 to TRBJ1-2; 7 bases agree with TRBD1. There are 14 residues in the CDR3. Trimming cost V 4 bases and J 3 bases; bases outside gene matches: 6. Per the germline V gene, CDR1 is SGHRS and CDR2 is YFSETQ. CDR3 sequence reads: CASSPGQPYYGYTF. CDR3 sequence (DNA): TGCGCCAGCAGCCCGGGACAGCCTTACTATGGCTACACCTTC.

The chain links TRBV6-1 to TRBJ2-3; D is possibly TRBD2 (6 bases). V lost 2 bases to trimming and J lost 1 base, with 16 bases between them. The CDR3 sequence is 17 residues long. Germline loops: CDR1 MNHNS, CDR2 SASEGT. The CDR3 reads CASSELWGRLGTDTQYF. CDR3 coding DNA: TGTGCCAGCAGTGAACTTTGGGGGAGGCTCGGCACAGATACGCAGTATTTT.

This chain uses TRBV10-2 with TRBJ2-5; D not certain. V lost 0 bases and J 7 bases, leaving 9 bases between the germline ends. There are 13 residues in the CDR3. Germline V gives CDR1 WSHSY, CDR2 SAAADI. In DNA form, the CDR3 reads TGCGCCAGCAGTGAGTCTAGCTTGGGGACCCAGTACTTC. Protein sequence: CASSESSLGTQYF.

V is TRBV7-8 and J is TRBJ2-5, with 7 bases lining up with TRBD2. The J segment lost 10 bases and the V segment lost 6 bases, leaving 5 bases of the junction unmatched. CDR1 and CDR2 (germline): SGHVS, FQNEAQ. The CDR3 loop spans 11 amino acids. CDR3 sequence: CASSPRGDQYF. The CDR3 region has the DNA TGTGCCAGCAGTCCTCGGGGGGACCAGTACTTC.

J is TRBJ1-1 and V is TRBV4-1; no definite D call. The V and J ends lost 0 bases and 1 base respectively, with 9 bases between them. The CDR3 consists of 15 residues. Germline CDR1 and CDR2: MGHRA and YSYEKL. The CDR3 DNA sequence: TGCGCCAGCAGCCAAGAGCTCAGCAAGAACACTGAAGCTTTCTTT. This encodes CASSQELSKNTEAFF.

This clone has just one count. This chain uses TRBV4-1 with TRBJ2-6; D perhaps matches TRBD1 (6 bases). This CDR3 has 17 residues. The germline V gene has CDR1 MGHRA and CDR2 YSYEKL. Trimming pared 4 bases from V and 2 bases from J, leaving 15 bases between. CDR3 coding DNA: TGCGCCAGCAGCCTTCAGGTAGCAGGGGCTGGGGCCAACGTCCTGACTTTC. It specifies CASSLQVAGAGANVLTF.

V and J are TRBV5-1 and TRBJ2-5; 15 bases agree with TRBD2. Germline V gene data show CDR1 as SGHRS and CDR2 as YFSETQ. Trimming removed 6 bases from V and 5 bases from J; junction bases left unmatched: 5. The CDR3 consists of 15 residues. CDR3: CASTGLAGGPETQYF. As DNA, the CDR3 is TGCGCCAGCACCGGACTAGCGGGGGGGCCGGAGACCCAGTACTTC.

This chain uses TRBV6-5 with TRBJ2-7; no clear D gene. Germline values: CDR1 MNHEY, CDR2 SVGAGI. The CDR3 loop spans 14 amino acids. V lost 4 bases and J 3 bases, leaving 13 bases between the germline ends. CDR3 sequence reads: CASSSLLMGYEQYF. The DNA of the CDR3 is TGTGCCAGCAGTTCCCTCTTAATGGGCTACGAGCAGTACTTC.

The chain employs TRBV7-9 and TRBJ1-5; D perhaps matches TRBD1 (5 bases). Trimming shortened V by 8 bases and J by 6 bases, and 26 bases separated the two germline ends. Germline V gene lookup returns CDR1 SEHNR and CDR2 FQNEAQ (reference sequence). The CDR3 runs to 17 residues. CDR3: CASGLGGPQGLSQPQHF. The CDR3 DNA reads as TGTGCCAGCGGATTGGGGGGTCCCCAGGGACTGAGTCAGCCCCAGCATTTT.

The CDR3 region is CASRTPGQYEQYF. Here the CDR3 DNA reads TGTGCCAGTAGGACCCCGGGCCAATACGAGCAGTACTTC. The V call is TRBV19, the J call TRBJ2-7; no clear D. CDR3 size: 13 residues. V was pared by 6 bases and J by 4 bases, with 13 bases between. The germline V gene encodes CDR1 LNHDA and CDR2 SQIVND (reference sequence).

The V gene is TRBV6-1, the J gene TRBJ1-4, with D hard to call. Trimming pared 3 bases from V and 0 bases from J, leaving 11 bases between. The CDR3 spans 16 residues. Germline V gene lookup returns CDR1 MNHNS and CDR2 SASEGT. The CDR3 DNA reads TGTGCCAGCAGTGAGGAGGAGACTGCAACTAATGAAAAACTGTTTTTT. Encoded protein: CASSEEETATNEKLFF.

The sample holds a few counts of this clone. The chain recombines TRBV7-9 with TRBJ1-1; no definite D call. Deletions cut 2 bases from V and 0 bases from J, with 13 bases between. This CDR3 comprises 16 residues. Germline V gene sequence: CDR1 SEHNR, CDR2 FQNEAQ (reference sequence). The CDR3 DNA sequence: TGTGCCAGCAGCTTATATTCGGGCGGTTTGAACACTGAAGCTTTCTTT. Residues: CASSLYSGGLNTEAFF. The whole variable domain, remainder taken from reference TRBV7-9 and TRBJ1-1, is DTGVSQNPRHKITKRGQNVTFRCDPISEHNRLYWYRQTLGQGPEFLTYFQNEAQLEKSRLLSDRFSAERPKGSFSTLEIQRTEQGDSAMYLCASSLYSGGLNTEAFFGQGTRLTVV.

The rearrangement links TRBV27 to TRBJ2-1; the D is unclear. The CDR3 has 15 amino acids. The V gene's germline CDR1 is MNHEY and CDR2 SMNVEV (reference sequence). The V end was cut by 6 bases, the J end by 4 bases, with 16 bases between. The CDR3 spells CASRQVYSPYNEQFF. DNA of the CDR3: TGTGCCAGCAGACAAGTCTATAGCCCATACAATGAGCAGTTCTTC.

The rearrangement links TRBV27 to TRBJ2-5, with TRBD1 as a possible D gene (6 bases). Deletions cut 6 bases from V and 10 bases from J, with 15 bases between. The CDR3 is 12 amino acids. CDR1 and CDR2 (germline): MNHEY, SMNVEV (reference sequence). CDR3 loop: CASRQGLGNQYF. The CDR3 bases are TGTGCCAGCAGACAGGGCCTTGGTAACCAGTACTTC.

This clone was found a few times. The chain couples TRBV5-1 to TRBJ1-6; D gene unclear. This CDR3 comprises 14 residues. The V end was cut by 4 bases, the J end by 10 bases, with 15 bases between. CDR1 and CDR2 (germline): SGHRS, YFSETQ. CDR3 residues: CASSDGVLPSPLHF. The CDR3 DNA reads as TGCGCCAGCAGCGATGGGGTCCTACCATCACCCCTCCACTTT.